These 20 T cell receptor beta chains were sequenced from one sample in a study of control samples from healthy donors and cancer patients. Generated by immunoSEQ multiplex PCR, the TCRdb table keeps only in-frame clones and is missing some. The data show under 200,000 clones, with 96% seen just once and 1% held by the top ten. The sample was blood. Receptors originate from a woman aged 25-40 years in good health.

The chain couples TRBV9 to TRBJ2-3, with a tentative D call TRBD1 (6 bases). V was shortened by 4 bases and J by 4 bases, with 16 bases between the two germline ends. Germline V gene data show CDR1 as SGDLS and CDR2 as YYNGEE. The CDR3 consists of 15 residues. The CDR3, as DNA: TGTGCCAGCAGCCCCCGGTTTGGGGGCGCAGATACGCAGTATTTT. It yields the protein CASSPRFGGADTQYF.

The V call is TRBV28, the J call TRBJ2-5; possibly TRBD2 for D (5 bases). The CDR3 contains 18 residues. V lost 3 bases and J 4 bases, leaving 24 bases between the germline ends. CDR1 MDHEN and CDR2 SYDVKM come from the germline V gene. Here the CDR3 DNA reads TGTGCCAGCAGTTTGCCCGCGGGTTCGGTGGACCTAGGAGAGACCCAGTACTTC. Protein product: CASSLPAGSVDLGETQYF.

This chain links TRBV9 with TRBJ2-1, with D possibly being TRBD2 (6 bases). Germline V gene lookup returns CDR1 SGDLS and CDR2 YYNGEE. The CDR3 length is 14 residues. V lost 0 bases, J lost 7 bases, and 11 bases lay in between. The CDR3 nucleotides are TGTGCCAGCAGCGTAGACGGGACTGCGAATGAGCAGTTCTTC. Protein product: CASSVDGTANEQFF.

This chain links TRBV19 with TRBJ2-3, with a possible D match to TRBD2 (5 bases). The CDR3 spans 14 residues. CDR1 and CDR2 (germline): LNHDA, SQIVND (reference sequence). Trimming shortened V by 8 bases and J by 2 bases, and 14 bases separated the two germline ends. The CDR3 nucleotides read TGTGCCAGTTCCTTGGAGGATTTCACAGATACGCAGTATTTT. Translation: CASSLEDFTDTQYF.

The V gene is TRBV28, the J gene TRBJ1-1, with 7 positions matching TRBD1. V was pared by 5 bases and J by 9 bases, with 6 bases of the junction left unmatched. The CDR3 runs to 12 residues. Germline V gene sequence: CDR1 MDHEN, CDR2 SYDVKM. This chain's CDR3 is CASSAMTGKAFF. The CDR3, as DNA: TGTGCCAGCAGTGCTATGACAGGGAAAGCTTTCTTT. The full variable domain, with the rest looked up from reference TRBV28 and TRBJ1-1, is DVKVTQSSRYLVKRTGEKVFLECVQDMDHENMFWYRQDPGLGLRLIYFSYDVKMKEKGDIPEGYSVSREKKERFSLILESASTNQTSMYLCASSAMTGKAFFGQGTRLTVV.

The chain combines TRBV5-1 with TRBJ2-7; 11 bases line up with TRBD1. There are 15 residues in the CDR3. Germline CDR1 and CDR2: SGHRS and YFSETQ. V lost 0 bases to trimming and J lost 3 bases; unmatched junction nucleotides: 2. CDR3 in DNA: TGCGCCAGCAGCTTGGGAGGGACAGGGGGCTACGAGCAGTACTTC. It codes for CASSLGGTGGYEQYF. Based on the CDR3 plus reference TRBV5-1 and TRBJ2-7, the full variable domain is KAGVTQTPRYLIKTRGQQVTLSCSPISGHRSVSWYQQTPGQGLQFLFEYFSETQRNKGNFPGRFSGRQFSNSRSEMNVSTLELGDSALYLCASSLGGTGGYEQYFGPGTRLTVT.

This clone has a single count. The J gene is TRBJ2-1, the V gene TRBV27; unclear D gene. The CDR3 contains 11 residues. Trimming removed 7 bases from V and 7 bases from J, with 8 bases in between. Germline CDR1 and CDR2: MNHEY and SMNVEV (reference sequence). The CDR3 here is CASTLGNEQFF. Here the CDR3 DNA reads TGTGCCAGCACCCTGGGGAATGAGCAGTTCTTC.

V usage is TRBV14 and J usage is TRBJ2-3, with D uncertain. CDR1 and CDR2 from the germline V gene are SGHDN and FVKESK. The length of the CDR3 is 14 residues. Between the trimmed V and J ends, which lost 1 base and 7 bases, there was a span of 12 bases. The CDR3 reads CASSQVLGRYTQYF. DNA for the CDR3: TGTGCCAGCAGCCAAGTTCTCGGGCGGTATACGCAGTATTTT.

The chain uses TRBV5-1 and TRBJ1-4; no definite D call. The germline V gene encodes CDR1 SGHRS and CDR2 YFSETQ. V was clipped by 4 bases and J by 3 bases, with 16 bases between them. This CDR3 is 16 amino acids long. CDR3 DNA: TGCGCCAGCAGCCCCTTCCCCGGGTCGGCTAATGAAAAACTGTTTTTT. Translated: CASSPFPGSANEKLFF. Variable domain in full (rest from reference TRBV5-1 and TRBJ1-4): KAGVTQTPRYLIKTRGQQVTLSCSPISGHRSVSWYQQTPGQGLQFLFEYFSETQRNKGNFPGRFSGRQFSNSRSEMNVSTLELGDSALYLCASSPFPGSANEKLFFGSGTQLSVL.

This clone has just one count. The rearrangement links TRBV6-5 to TRBJ1-1, with D tentatively TRBD1 (5 bases). Germline CDR1 reads MNHEY; CDR2 reads SVGAGI. The CDR3 length is 14 residues. Trimming left V 6 bases short and J 6 bases short, with 17 bases between. The CDR3 bases are TGTGCCAGCAGACGAACACAGCAGGGACCTGAAGCTTTCTTT. This encodes CASRRTQQGPEAFF.

The chain couples TRBV12-3 or TRBV12-4 to TRBJ1-2; D remains ambiguous. Trimming removed 3 bases at V and 8 bases at J, with 13 bases between. CDR3 size: 13 residues. CDR3 loop: CASSFYTQDGYTF. The CDR3 DNA sequence: TGTGCCAGCAGTTTTTACACCCAGGACGGCTACACCTTC.

This chain uses TRBV2 with TRBJ2-2; D perhaps matches TRBD1 (5 bases). This CDR3 comprises 14 residues. Looked up from germline, CDR1 is SNHLY and CDR2 is FYNNEI. V was pared by 1 base and J by 6 bases, with 9 bases between. The CDR3 protein is CASSEDRGSGELFF. As DNA, the CDR3 is TGTGCCAGCAGTGAAGATAGGGGTTCCGGGGAGCTGTTTTTT.

The chain recombines TRBV14 with TRBJ2-2; perhaps TRBD2 as D (5 bases). This CDR3 region has 16 residues. Deletions cut 2 bases from V and 5 bases from J, with 15 bases between. The germline V gene encodes CDR1 SGHDN and CDR2 FVKESK. The DNA of the CDR3 is TGTGCCAGCAGCCAAAGGGTTACTAGTTTTACCGGGGAGCTGTTTTTT. Translated, it gives CASSQRVTSFTGELFF.

The gene calls are TRBV30 and TRBJ1-5; D might be TRBD1 (5 bases). V was trimmed by 3 bases and J by 4 bases, leaving 13 bases between them. This CDR3 is built from 14 residues. Per germline, CDR1 GTSNPN and CDR2 SVGIG (reference sequence). The CDR3 sequence: CAWSEGGENQPQHF. DNA for the CDR3: TGTGCCTGGAGCGAAGGAGGGGAAAATCAGCCCCAGCATTTT.

The gene calls are TRBV28 and TRBJ2-7, with D uncertain. This CDR3 has 12 amino acids. Germline-derived CDR1 and CDR2 are MDHEN and SYDVKM. The V and J ends lost 6 bases and 3 bases respectively, with 9 bases between them. The CDR3 region is CASREKVYEQYF. CDR3 nucleotides: TGTGCCAGCAGGGAGAAGGTCTACGAGCAGTACTTC.

CDR3: CASSGGLRKYF. The CDR3 bases are TGCGCCAGCAGCGGCGGACTCCGTAAGTACTTC. This rearrangement joins TRBV10-1 to TRBJ2-7; D may be TRBD2 (5 bases). Trimming removed 6 bases at V and 11 bases at J, with 14 bases between. The CDR3 extends over 11 amino acids. The germline CDR1 and CDR2 sequences are WNHNN and SYGVQD (reference sequence).

The chain carries TRBV6-1 and TRBJ1-2, with 12 bases matching TRBD1. CDR1 is MNHNS and CDR2 is SASEGT in the germline V gene. V lost 4 bases and J lost 8; bases outside the gene matches: 11. The CDR3 contains 16 residues. CDR3 bases: TGTGCCAGCAGTGCGTACGGGACAGGGGGCCCCTTGGGCTACACCTTC. This sequence encodes CASSAYGTGGPLGYTF.

The chain couples TRBV10-1 to TRBJ2-2; 7 bases agree with TRBD1. This CDR3 contains 13 residues. V dropped 7 bases and J dropped 7; count of bases not matched to a gene: 6. Germline CDR1 and CDR2: WNHNN and SYGVQD (reference sequence). Here the CDR3 reads CASNDRAGGELFF. CDR3 nucleotide sequence: TGCGCCAGCAACGACAGGGCGGGCGGGGAGCTGTTTTTT.

The chain uses TRBV28 and TRBJ1-5; D is unresolved. V was trimmed by 3 bases and J by 2 bases, leaving 8 bases between them. This CDR3 contains 14 residues. The germline CDR1 and CDR2 sequences are MDHEN and SYDVKM. The CDR3 bases are TGTGCCAGCAGTTTCGGATACGGCAATCAGCCCCAGCATTTT. Translation gives CASSFGYGNQPQHF. The full variable domain, completed using reference TRBV28 and TRBJ1-5, is DVKVTQSSRYLVKRTGEKVFLECVQDMDHENMFWYRQDPGLGLRLIYFSYDVKMKEKGDIPEGYSVSREKKERFSLILESASTNQTSMYLCASSFGYGNQPQHFGDGTRLSIL.

The genes are TRBV5-1 and TRBJ2-3, with no clear D. The germline CDR1 and CDR2 sequences are SGHRS and YFSETQ. The CDR3 covers 11 residues. V was cut by 4 bases and J by 4 bases, with 4 bases left in between. The CDR3 DNA follows: TGCGCCAGCAGCCAATCAGATACGCAGTATTTT. This gives the protein CASSQSDTQYF.